This T cell receptor beta chain was sequenced for a study of Graves' ophthalmopathy and Graves' hyperthyroidism (dated by TCRdb to 2017 to 2018). Study-wide context: Peripheral blood was collected at initial diagnosis, prior to any treatment. TCR beta repertoire signatures were used to distinguish Graves' ophthalmopathy from Graves' hyperthyroidism and to predict progression to ophthalmopathy. The approximately 90 discovery patients were divided at random into training and test sets in a 7:3 ratio. To explore V-J signatures distinguishing ophthalmopathy from hyperthyroidism, a discovery set of more than 95 patients (fewer than 45 ophthalmopathy, roughly 56 stable hyperthyroidism) was enrolled. In total, around 130 blood samples were TCR-sequenced: approximately 42 ophthalmopathy, some 80 hyperthyroidism and approximately 17 hyperthyroidism-to-ophthalmopathy patients. An independent validation cohort was composed of 18 hyperthyroidism patients and around 15 patients who later progressed from hyperthyroidism to ophthalmopathy. Once sampling was done, hyperthyroidism patients were given methimazole at a starting dose of 30 mg daily, while ophthalmopathy patients were given high-dose intravenous methylprednisolone. T-cell repertoires of thyroid tissue and blood were compared in several hyperthyroidism patients. Overall results and qualifications from the work: In cross-validation, the 13-signature model distinguished ophthalmopathy from stable hyperthyroidism with more than 85% sensitivity and approximately 81% specificity, while in the test set the corresponding values were about 79% and 69%. Most expanded thyroid clonotypes with frequency above 0.001 were also detected in blood, suggesting blood repertoires may reflect the thyroid immune response. In validation, the model predicted ophthalmopathy progression with 55% to 71% sensitivity and 72.22% specificity; 12 predicted patients were CT-confirmed with GO in a median of about 6.1 months. No statistical method was used to predetermine the sample size, and group allocation was not hidden from the investigators.

This clonotype was recorded only once. What this receptor recognizes is not known. Per-base qualities were not stored, and no clone one base away is much larger. A read on its own is weak evidence. The ophthalmopathy patients had moderately to severely active disease, with a Clinical Activity Score of 3 or higher, a NOSPECS grade of 4 or higher, and a disease duration of less than 3 months. Patients were excluded if they had other autoimmune diseases, uncontrolled infections, pregnancy or lactation. Clinical symptoms, serum thyroxine, TRAb, thyroid ultrasound and orbital computed tomography were used for diagnosis. Ficoll-Paque density gradient centrifugation was used to isolate PBMCs from 9.5 to 10 ml of fresh peripheral blood. Total RNA was extracted with Trizol reagent and quality-checked on an Agilent 2100 Bioanalyzer. TCR beta CDR3 regions were amplified from RNA transcripts for repertoire sequencing. A first-round RT-PCR used HTBI primers with the Qiagen OneStep RT-PCR kit, followed by a second-round multiplex PCR, size selection and purification. Libraries were sequenced on an Illumina HiSeq2000 using paired-end 100 bp reads. The study's processing was this. SOAPnuke was used for read processing, and reads with adapters, uncalled bases, a mean Phred below 15, or no exact constant-primer or identifier match were discarded. High-quality paired reads were merged with COPE v1.2.5. Clonotypes were defined as unique nucleotide sequences and were aligned to IMGT TRB V, D and J references using MiTCR v1.1. Analysis was restricted to V-J combinations with a frequency above 0.0001, which covered roughly 99% of repertoires. For each V-J combination, a TCR clonal expansion and chaos score was defined as F50 clonal expansion divided by the chaos observed in the TCRdist matrix. Welch's t-statistics and random forest were used to narrow the features down to around 12 V-J combinations, which were then fed into a naive Bayes classifier. The similarity between thyroid and blood repertoires was quantified using the Morisita-Horn index. TCRdb applied fastp at Q25 and MiXCR to the public reads, then kept only in-frame beta chains. Duplicate CDR3 protein sequences are folded into a single record with the most common DNA and genes. The V and J calls come from TCRdb's annotation, not from the publication. The sample table lists roughly 160,000 distinct CDR3 sequences, roughly two fifths of them with a count of one. About 5.8% of the sample comes from the top ten.

The TCR was taken from a woman between 35 and 50 years old with Graves' ophthalmopathy. Donor details come from another sample of the same person, matched by shared clones. Sequenced sample: peripheral blood.

The CDR3 protein is CASSRLTGSHQETQYF. In nucleotide form, the sequence is TGTGCCAGCAGCCGCTTAACAGGGTCCCACCAAGAGACCCAGTACTTC. The rearrangement combines TRBV27 with TRBJ2-5; the best D guess is TRBD1, with 6 bases matching. V and J are truncated by 6 bases and 0 bases respectively, leaving an intervening sequence of 17 bases. From the cysteine up to the phenylalanine, the CDR3 has a length of 16 residues. The only DNA kept is the CDR3, 48 bases in frame from the first base. The germline V gene (reference sequence) yields MNHEY for CDR1 and SMNVEV for CDR2.